Presented here are 5 T cell receptor beta chains from one specimen sequenced in a study of human T cells and chemical hapten exposure. One entry per CDR3 protein, called by TCRdb with MiXCR from the RACE reads. The sample contains 85,000 to 95,000 distinct CDR3 sequences, about 10% of which appear only once. The time point was: patch test 2, 6 weeks after DPC sensitization. Treatment given: therapeutic diphenylcyclopropenone sensitization with weekly scalp DPC. The sample was whole blood, taken in connection with sensitization to the hapten diphenylcyclopropenone (DPC). Source of these receptors: a man aged 35 to 55 with alopecia areata. Some clones in this sample may be carry-over from other donors' samples.

At least ten counts were recorded for this clonotype. The chain employs TRBV10-3 and TRBJ1-2, with TRBD1 matching over 8 bases. V shed 2 bases and J 8 bases; nucleotides not matched to a gene: 1. CDR3 size: 12 residues. Germline V gives CDR1 ENHRY, CDR2 SYGVKD. CDR3 loop: CAISEDRGGYTF. Written as DNA, the CDR3 is TGTGCCATCAGTGAGGACAGGGGCGGCTACACCTTC.

About this clonotype: A much larger clonotype is one base distant, so this may be a read error. The genes are TRBV9 and TRBJ2-5, with 7 bases that match TRBD2. Germline V lookup: CDR1 SGDLS, CDR2 YYNGEE. CDR3 length equals 16 residues. The DNA for the CDR3 is TGTGCCAGCGGCGTAGGGGCTAGCGGTTCGCAAGAGACCCAGTACTTC. It codes for CASGVGASGSQETQYF.

In this sample, this clonotype turned up many times. V and J are TRBV5-5 and TRBJ2-7, with D uncertain. CDR1 and CDR2 (germline): SGHKS, YYEKEE (reference sequence). This CDR3 contains 13 residues. The V end was cut by 0 bases, the J end by 2 bases, with 6 bases between. The CDR3 sequence is CASSLETAYEQYF. Written as DNA, the CDR3 is TGTGCCAGCAGCTTGGAGACCGCCTACGAGCAGTACTTC.

This clonotype appeared many times. The rearrangement uses TRBV7-2 and TRBJ1-4; 9 bases line up with TRBD1. Germline V gene data show CDR1 as SGHTA and CDR2 as FQGNSA. V lost 6 bases to trimming and J lost 8 bases; unmatched junction nucleotides: 7. The CDR3 totals 14 residues. The CDR3 loop reads CASSFDRGKEKLFF. The CDR3 DNA reads TGTGCCAGCAGTTTTGACAGGGGGAAGGAAAAACTGTTTTTT.

Many counts were recorded for this clonotype. The chain couples TRBV9 to TRBJ2-5; tentatively, D is TRBD1 (6 bases). The CDR3 runs to 15 residues. The ends were cut back, 3 bases at V and 2 bases at J, with 14 bases in the middle. Germline values: CDR1 SGDLS, CDR2 YYNGEE. CDR3 sequence reads: CASSDPLDSQETQYF. The CDR3 DNA follows: TGTGCCAGCAGCGACCCCCTGGACAGTCAAGAGACCCAGTACTTC.